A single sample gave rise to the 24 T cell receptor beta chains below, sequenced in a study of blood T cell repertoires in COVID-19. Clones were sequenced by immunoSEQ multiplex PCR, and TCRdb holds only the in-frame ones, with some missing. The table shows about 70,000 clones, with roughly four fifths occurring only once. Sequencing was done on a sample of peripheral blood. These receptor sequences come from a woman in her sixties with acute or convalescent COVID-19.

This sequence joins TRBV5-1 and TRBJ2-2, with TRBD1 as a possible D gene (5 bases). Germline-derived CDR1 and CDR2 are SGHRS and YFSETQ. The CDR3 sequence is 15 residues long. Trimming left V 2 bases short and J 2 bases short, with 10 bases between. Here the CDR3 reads CASSLATGNTGELFF. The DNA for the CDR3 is TGCGCCAGCAGCTTAGCCACAGGAAACACCGGGGAGCTGTTTTTT.

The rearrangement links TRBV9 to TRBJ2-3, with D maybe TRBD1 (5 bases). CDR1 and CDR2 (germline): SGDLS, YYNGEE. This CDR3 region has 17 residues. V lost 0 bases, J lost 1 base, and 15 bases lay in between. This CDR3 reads CASSVEAGLSGTDTQYF. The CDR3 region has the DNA TGTGCCAGCAGCGTAGAAGCAGGGCTGTCTGGCACAGATACGCAGTATTTT. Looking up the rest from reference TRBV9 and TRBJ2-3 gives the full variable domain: DSGVTQTPKHLITATGQRVTLRCSPRSGDLSVYWYQQSLDQGLQFLIQYYNGEERAKGNILERFSAQQFPDLHSELNLSSLELGDSALYFCASSVEAGLSGTDTQYFGPGTRLTVL.

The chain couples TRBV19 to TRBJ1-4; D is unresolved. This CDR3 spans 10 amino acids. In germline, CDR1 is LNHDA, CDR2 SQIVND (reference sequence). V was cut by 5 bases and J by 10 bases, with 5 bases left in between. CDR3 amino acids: CASSSVKLFF. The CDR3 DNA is TGTGCCAGTAGTTCGGTAAAACTGTTTTTT.

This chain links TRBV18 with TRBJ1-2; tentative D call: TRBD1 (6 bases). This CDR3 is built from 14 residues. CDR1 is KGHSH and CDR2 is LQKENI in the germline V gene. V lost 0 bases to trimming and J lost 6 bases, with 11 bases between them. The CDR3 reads CASSPPGGGNGYTF. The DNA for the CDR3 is TGTGCCAGCTCACCACCCGGGGGGGGCAATGGCTACACCTTC.

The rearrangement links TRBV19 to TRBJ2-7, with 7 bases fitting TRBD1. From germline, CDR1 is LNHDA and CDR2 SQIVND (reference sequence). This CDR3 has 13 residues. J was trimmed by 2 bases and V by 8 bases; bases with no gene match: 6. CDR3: CASSRDSTYEQYF. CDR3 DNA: TGTGCCAGTTCCCGGGACAGCACCTACGAGCAGTACTTC. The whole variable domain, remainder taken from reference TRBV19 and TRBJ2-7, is DGGITQSPKYLFRKEGQNVTLSCEQNLNHDAMYWYRQDPGQGLRLIYYSQIVNDFQKGDIAEGYSVSREKKESFPLTVTSAQKNPTAFYLCASSRDSTYEQYFGPGTRLTVT.

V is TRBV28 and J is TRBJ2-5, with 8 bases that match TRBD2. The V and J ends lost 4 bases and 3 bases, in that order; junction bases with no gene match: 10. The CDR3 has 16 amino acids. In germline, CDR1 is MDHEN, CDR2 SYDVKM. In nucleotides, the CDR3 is TGTGCCAGCAGTTCGAGAGGAAGCGGGAGTAAAGAGACCCAGTACTTC. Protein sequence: CASSSRGSGSKETQYF.

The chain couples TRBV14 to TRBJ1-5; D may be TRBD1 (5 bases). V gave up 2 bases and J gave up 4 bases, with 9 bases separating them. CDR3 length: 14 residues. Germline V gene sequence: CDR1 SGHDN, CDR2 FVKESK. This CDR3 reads CASSQFGGNQPQHF. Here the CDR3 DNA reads TGTGCCAGCAGCCAATTCGGGGGGAATCAGCCCCAGCATTTT.

The CDR3 region is CASGQATNEKLFF. The CDR3 bases are TGTGCCAGCGGCCAGGCAACTAATGAAAAACTGTTTTTT. The V and J genes are TRBV5-4 and TRBJ1-4; unclear D gene. V was cut by 7 bases and J by 0 bases, with 7 bases left in between. In germline, CDR1 is SGHNT, CDR2 YYREEE (reference sequence). The CDR3 extends over 13 amino acids.

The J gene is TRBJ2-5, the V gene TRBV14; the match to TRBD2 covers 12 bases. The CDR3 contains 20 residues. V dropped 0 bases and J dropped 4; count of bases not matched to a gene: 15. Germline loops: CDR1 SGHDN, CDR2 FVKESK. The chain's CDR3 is CASSQEYGLAGGPGRETQYF. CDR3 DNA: TGTGCCAGCAGCCAAGAATACGGCCTAGCGGGAGGGCCGGGACGAGAGACCCAGTACTTC.

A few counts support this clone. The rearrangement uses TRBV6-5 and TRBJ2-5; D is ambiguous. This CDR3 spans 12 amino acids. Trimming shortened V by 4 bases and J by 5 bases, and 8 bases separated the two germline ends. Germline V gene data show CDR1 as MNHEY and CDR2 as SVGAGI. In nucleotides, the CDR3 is TGTGCCAGCAGTTCCACTTGGGAGACCCAGTACTTC. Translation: CASSSTWETQYF.

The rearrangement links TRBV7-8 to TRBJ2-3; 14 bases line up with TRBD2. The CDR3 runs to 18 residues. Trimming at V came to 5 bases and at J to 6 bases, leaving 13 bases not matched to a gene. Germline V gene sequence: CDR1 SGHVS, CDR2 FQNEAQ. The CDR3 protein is CASSRLAGGPVLEDTQYF. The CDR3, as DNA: TGTGCCAGCAGCCGACTAGCGGGGGGGCCCGTTCTCGAGGATACGCAGTATTTT.

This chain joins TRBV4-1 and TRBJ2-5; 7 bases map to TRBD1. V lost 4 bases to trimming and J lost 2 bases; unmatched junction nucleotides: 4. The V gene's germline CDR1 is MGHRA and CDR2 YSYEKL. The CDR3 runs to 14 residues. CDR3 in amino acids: CASSLGTAQETQYF. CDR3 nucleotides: TGCGCCAGCAGCCTCGGGACAGCTCAAGAGACCCAGTACTTC.

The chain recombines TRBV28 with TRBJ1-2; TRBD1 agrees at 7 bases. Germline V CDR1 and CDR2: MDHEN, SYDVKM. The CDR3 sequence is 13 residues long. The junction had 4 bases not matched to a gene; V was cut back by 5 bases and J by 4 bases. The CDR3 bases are TGTGCCAGCAGTACCGGGACAGCCTATGGCTACACCTTC. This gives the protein CASSTGTAYGYTF.

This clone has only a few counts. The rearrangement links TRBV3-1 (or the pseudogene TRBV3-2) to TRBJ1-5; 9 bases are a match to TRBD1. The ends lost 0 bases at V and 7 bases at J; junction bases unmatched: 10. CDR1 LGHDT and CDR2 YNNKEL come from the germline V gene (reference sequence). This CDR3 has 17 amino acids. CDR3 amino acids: CASSQDDGTGWGQPQHF. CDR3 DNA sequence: TGTGCCAGCAGCCAAGATGACGGGACAGGGTGGGGGCAGCCCCAGCATTTT.

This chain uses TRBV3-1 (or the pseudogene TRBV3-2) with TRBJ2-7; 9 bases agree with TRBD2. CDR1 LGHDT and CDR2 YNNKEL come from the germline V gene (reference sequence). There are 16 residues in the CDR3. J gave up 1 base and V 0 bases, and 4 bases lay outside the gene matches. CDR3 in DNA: TGTGCCAGCAGCCAAGACACTAGCGGGTCGTCCTACGAGCAGTACTTC. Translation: CASSQDTSGSSYEQYF.

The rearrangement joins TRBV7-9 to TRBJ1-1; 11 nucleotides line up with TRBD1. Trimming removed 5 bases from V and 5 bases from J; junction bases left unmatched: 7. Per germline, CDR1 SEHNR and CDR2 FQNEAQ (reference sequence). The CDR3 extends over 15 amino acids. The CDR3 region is CASSHGTGGRTEAFF. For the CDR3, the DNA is TGTGCCAGCAGCCACGGGACAGGGGGACGAACTGAAGCTTTCTTT.

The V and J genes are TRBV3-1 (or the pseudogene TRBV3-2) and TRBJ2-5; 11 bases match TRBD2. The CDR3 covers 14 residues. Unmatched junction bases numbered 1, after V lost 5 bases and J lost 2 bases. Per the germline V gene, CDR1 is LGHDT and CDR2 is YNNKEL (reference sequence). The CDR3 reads CASSIAGGQETQYF. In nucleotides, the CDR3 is TGTGCCAGCAGCATAGCGGGAGGGCAAGAGACCCAGTACTTC.

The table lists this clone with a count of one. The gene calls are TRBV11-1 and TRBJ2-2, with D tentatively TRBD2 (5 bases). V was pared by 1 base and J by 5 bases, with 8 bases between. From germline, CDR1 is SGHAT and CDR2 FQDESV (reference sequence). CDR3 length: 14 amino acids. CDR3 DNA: TGTGCCAGCAGCTTAGACGGGGTGACCGGGGAGCTGTTTTTT. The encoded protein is CASSLDGVTGELFF.

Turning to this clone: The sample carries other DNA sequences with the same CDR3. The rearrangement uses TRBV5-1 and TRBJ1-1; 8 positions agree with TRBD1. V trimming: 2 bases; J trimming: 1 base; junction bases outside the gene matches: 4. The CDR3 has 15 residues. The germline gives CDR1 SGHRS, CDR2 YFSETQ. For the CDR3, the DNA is TGCGCCAGCAGCTTAGACAGGGGCCAGAACACTGAAGCTTTCTTT. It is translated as CASSLDRGQNTEAFF.

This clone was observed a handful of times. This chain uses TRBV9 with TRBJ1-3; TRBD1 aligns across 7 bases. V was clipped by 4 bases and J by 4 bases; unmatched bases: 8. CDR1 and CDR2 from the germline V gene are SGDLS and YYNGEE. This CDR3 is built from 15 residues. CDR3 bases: TGTGCCAGCAGCTTAGGGGGCGTGTTGGGAAACACCATATATTTT. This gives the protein CASSLGGVLGNTIYF.

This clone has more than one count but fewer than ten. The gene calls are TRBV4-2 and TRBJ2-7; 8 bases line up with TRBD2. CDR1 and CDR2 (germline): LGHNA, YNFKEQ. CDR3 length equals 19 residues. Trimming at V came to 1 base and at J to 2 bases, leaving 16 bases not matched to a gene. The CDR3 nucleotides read TGTGCCAGCAGCCAAGCGGCCGCGAGCGGGGGCCAAAAACCCTACGAGCAGTACTTC. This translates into CASSQAAASGGQKPYEQYF.

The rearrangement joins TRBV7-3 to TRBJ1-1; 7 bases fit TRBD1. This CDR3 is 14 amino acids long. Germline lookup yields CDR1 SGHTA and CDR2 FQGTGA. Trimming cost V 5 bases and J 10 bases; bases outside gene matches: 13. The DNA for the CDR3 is TGTGCCAGCAGCCCGAAACAGGGGTTTTCCGGAGCTTTCTTT. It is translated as CASSPKQGFSGAFF. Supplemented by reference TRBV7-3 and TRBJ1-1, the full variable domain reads GAGVSQTPSNKVTEKGKYVELRCDPISGHTALYWYRQSLGQGPEFLIYFQGTGAADDSGLPNDRFFAVRPEGSVSTLKIQRTERGDSAVYLCASSPKQGFSGAFFGQGTRLTVV.

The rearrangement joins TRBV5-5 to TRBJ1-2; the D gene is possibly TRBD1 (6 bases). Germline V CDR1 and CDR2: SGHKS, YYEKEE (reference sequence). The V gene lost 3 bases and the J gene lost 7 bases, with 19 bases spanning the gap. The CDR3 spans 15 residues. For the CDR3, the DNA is TGTGCCAGCAGCTCCTACGAACAGGGAGTGAGTGGCTACACCTTC. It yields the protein CASSSYEQGVSGYTF. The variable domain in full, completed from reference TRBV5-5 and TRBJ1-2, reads DAGVTQSPTHLIKTRGQQVTLRCSPISGHKSVSWYQQVLGQGPQFIFQYYEKEERGRGNFPDRFSARQFPNYSSELNVNALLLGDSALYLCASSSYEQGVSGYTFGSGTRLTVV.

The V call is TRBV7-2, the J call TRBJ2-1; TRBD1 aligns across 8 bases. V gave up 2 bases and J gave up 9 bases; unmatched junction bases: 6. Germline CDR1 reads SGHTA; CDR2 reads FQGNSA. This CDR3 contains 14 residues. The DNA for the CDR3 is TGTGCCAGCAGCTTAACCAGACAGGGGTTTGAGCAGTTCTTC. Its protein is CASSLTRQGFEQFF.